The next 13 T cell receptor beta chains were all read from a single sample in a study of control samples from healthy donors and cancer patients. Some clones are missing from TCRdb's copy, which holds only in-frame ones; the method was immunoSEQ multiplex PCR. The data show just under 100,000 clones, roughly 93% seen once. Specimen: blood. The receptors originated from a man aged 18 to 29 in good health.

The chain links TRBV7-9 to TRBJ2-2; no reliable D call. Germline V CDR1 and CDR2: SEHNR, FQNEAQ (reference sequence). This CDR3 has 16 amino acids. V was shortened by 4 bases and J by 5 bases, with 17 bases between the two germline ends. The CDR3 spells CASSSLGPVGTGELFF. The CDR3 DNA reads TGTGCCAGCAGCTCGCTGGGCCCGGTGGGGACCGGGGAGCTGTTTTTT.

V gene TRBV7-3 combines with J gene TRBJ2-1; D is undetermined. The V end lost 2 bases, the J end lost 9 bases, and 17 bases lay between the germline ends. Germline CDR1 and CDR2: SGHTA and FQGTGA. This CDR3 is 15 amino acids long. The CDR3 spells CASSLDKRDNGEQFF. The CDR3 region has the DNA TGTGCCAGCAGCTTAGATAAGCGAGATAATGGTGAGCAGTTCTTC.

The chain couples TRBV5-1 to TRBJ1-1, with D possibly matching TRBD1 (6 bases). V was trimmed by 4 bases and J by 4 bases, leaving 20 bases between them. The CDR3 covers 16 residues. Germline assignment: CDR1 SGHRS and CDR2 YFSETQ. The CDR3 nucleotides read TGCGCCAGCAGCCCCCGGGGGGGCGGAGGTGGCACTGAAGCTTTCTTT. Translated, it gives CASSPRGGGGGTEAFF.

V and J are TRBV7-8 and TRBJ2-1, with 11 bases fitting TRBD2. The ends lost 5 bases at V and 4 bases at J; junction bases unmatched: 4. The CDR3 spans 15 residues. CDR1 SGHVS and CDR2 FQNEAQ come from the germline V gene. In DNA form, the CDR3 reads TGTGCCAGCAGCAGACTAGCGGGAATGTACAATGAGCAGTTCTTC. It encodes CASSRLAGMYNEQFF.

The rearrangement uses TRBV6-5 and TRBJ1-1; possible D gene TRBD1, 6 bases. Germline assignment: CDR1 MNHEY and CDR2 SVGAGI. The V end was cut by 6 bases, the J end by 7 bases, with 18 bases between. The CDR3 spans 14 residues. The CDR3 region has the DNA TGTGCCAGCAGACCCGGCGGGGGCAAGGGTGAAGCTTTCTTT. Its translation: CASRPGGGKGEAFF.

The chain recombines TRBV18 with TRBJ2-7, with D hard to call. Per germline, CDR1 KGHSH and CDR2 LQKENI. V lost 3 bases to trimming and J lost 7 bases, with 10 bases between them. CDR3 length: 12 amino acids. CDR3 protein: CASSPPTREQYF. For the CDR3, the DNA is TGTGCCAGCTCACCCCCCACTCGGGAGCAGTACTTC.

The rearrangement uses TRBV27 and TRBJ2-5; the D is unclear. V lost 3 bases and J lost 0, with 5 bases in between. The length of the CDR3 is 13 residues. Germline CDR1 is MNHEY and CDR2 is SMNVEV (reference sequence). CDR3 sequence reads: CASSFRDQETQYF. CDR3 DNA: TGTGCCAGCAGTTTTCGGGACCAAGAGACCCAGTACTTC.

The chain uses TRBV28 and TRBJ1-1; D is possibly TRBD1 (5 bases). The CDR3 is 14 amino acids. Germline V gene sequence: CDR1 MDHEN, CDR2 SYDVKM. Deletions cut 3 bases from V and 4 bases from J, with 12 bases between. CDR3 residues: CASSLGQGRTEAFF. CDR3 sequence (DNA): TGTGCCAGCAGTTTGGGGCAGGGACGCACTGAAGCTTTCTTT.

This rearrangement joins TRBV4-3 to TRBJ1-4, with a weak D call TRBD1 (5 bases). In germline, CDR1 is LGHNA, CDR2 YSLEER. The CDR3 consists of 17 residues. Trimming took 0 bases from V and 2 from J, leaving 13 bases between them. Here the CDR3 reads CASSQELSTATNEKLFF. CDR3 sequence (DNA): TGCGCCAGCAGCCAAGAGCTTTCGACAGCCACTAATGAAAAACTGTTTTTT.

The chain is built from TRBV5-4 and TRBJ1-2; 9 positions match TRBD1. CDR1 and CDR2 (germline): SGHNT, YYREEE (reference sequence). CDR3 length equals 14 residues. V dropped 3 bases and J dropped 7; count of bases not matched to a gene: 7. The DNA of the CDR3 is TGTGCCAGCAGCTCTACAACAGGGGGCAGTGGCTACACCTTC. Translating gives CASSSTTGGSGYTF. Full variable domain (outside the CDR3, taken from reference TRBV5-4 and TRBJ1-2): ETGVTQSPTHLIKTRGQQVTLRCSSQSGHNTVSWYQQALGQGPQFIFQYYREEENGRGNFPPRFSGLQFPNYSSELNVNALELDDSALYLCASSSTTGGSGYTFGSGTRLTVV.

The J gene is TRBJ1-5, the V gene TRBV12-3 or TRBV12-4; D gene ambiguous. Trimming removed 3 bases from V and 0 bases from J, with 3 bases in between. This CDR3 is 13 amino acids long. This CDR3 is CASSLTSNQPQHF. CDR3 in DNA: TGTGCCAGCAGTTTGACTAGCAATCAGCCCCAGCATTTT.

The chain has TRBV2 and TRBJ1-6, with 7 bases lining up with TRBD1. The CDR3 spans 14 residues. Trimming removed 8 bases from V and 7 bases from J; junction bases left unmatched: 8. CDR1 is SNHLY and CDR2 is FYNNEI in the germline V gene. Written as DNA, the CDR3 is TGTGCCAGCGGGGAGGGACAGCTAAATTCACCCCTCCACTTT. Protein: CASGEGQLNSPLHF.

The rearrangement joins TRBV7-2 to TRBJ2-5; D remains unclear. The CDR3 spans 14 residues. Germline V lookup: CDR1 SGHTA, CDR2 FQGNSA. V was trimmed by 2 bases and J by 1 base, leaving 8 bases between them. CDR3 DNA: TGTGCCAGCAGCTTAAGGTGGGGCCAAGAGACCCAGTACTTC. This translates into CASSLRWGQETQYF.